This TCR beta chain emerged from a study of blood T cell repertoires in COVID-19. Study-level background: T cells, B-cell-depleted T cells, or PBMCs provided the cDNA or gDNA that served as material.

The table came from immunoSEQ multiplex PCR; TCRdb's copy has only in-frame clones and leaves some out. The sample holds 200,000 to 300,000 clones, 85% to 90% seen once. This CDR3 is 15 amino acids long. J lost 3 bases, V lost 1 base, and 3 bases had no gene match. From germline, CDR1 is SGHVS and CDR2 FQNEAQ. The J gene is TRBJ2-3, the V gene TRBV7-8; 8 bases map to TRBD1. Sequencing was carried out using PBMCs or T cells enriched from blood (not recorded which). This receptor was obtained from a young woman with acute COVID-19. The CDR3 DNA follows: TGTGCCAGCAGCTTAGTCACAGGGGGGACAGATACGCAGTATTTT. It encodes CASSLVTGGTDTQYF.